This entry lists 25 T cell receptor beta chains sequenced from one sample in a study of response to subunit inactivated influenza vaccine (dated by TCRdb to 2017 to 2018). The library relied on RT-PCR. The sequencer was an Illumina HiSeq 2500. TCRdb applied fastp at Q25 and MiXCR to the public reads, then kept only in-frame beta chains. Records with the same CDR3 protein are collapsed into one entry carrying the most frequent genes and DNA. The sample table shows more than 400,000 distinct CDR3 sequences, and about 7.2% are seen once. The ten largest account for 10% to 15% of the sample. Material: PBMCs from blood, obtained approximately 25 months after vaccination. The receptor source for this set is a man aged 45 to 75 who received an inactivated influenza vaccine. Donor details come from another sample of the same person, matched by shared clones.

For the CDR3, the DNA is TGCGCCAGCATGGGGGGACAGTTCAATCAGCCCCAGCATTTT. It translates to CASMGGQFNQPQHF. This rearrangement joins TRBV10-2 to TRBJ1-5; 7 bases line up with TRBD1. The CDR3 is made up of 14 amino acids. The germline V gene encodes CDR1 WSHSY and CDR2 SAAADI. Trimming cost V 7 bases and J 3 bases; bases outside gene matches: 6.

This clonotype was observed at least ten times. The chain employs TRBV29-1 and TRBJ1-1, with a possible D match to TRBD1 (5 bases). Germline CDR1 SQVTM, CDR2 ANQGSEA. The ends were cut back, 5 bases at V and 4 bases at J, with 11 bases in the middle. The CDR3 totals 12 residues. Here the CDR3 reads CSVQDTSTEAFF. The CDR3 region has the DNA TGCAGCGTTCAGGACACTAGCACTGAAGCTTTCTTT.

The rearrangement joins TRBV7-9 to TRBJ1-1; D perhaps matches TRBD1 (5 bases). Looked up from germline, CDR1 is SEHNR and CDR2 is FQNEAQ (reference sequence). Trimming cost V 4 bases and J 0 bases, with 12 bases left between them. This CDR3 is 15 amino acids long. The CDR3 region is CASSSTGTLNTEAFF. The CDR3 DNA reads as TGTGCCAGCAGCTCTACCGGGACCTTGAACACTGAAGCTTTCTTT.

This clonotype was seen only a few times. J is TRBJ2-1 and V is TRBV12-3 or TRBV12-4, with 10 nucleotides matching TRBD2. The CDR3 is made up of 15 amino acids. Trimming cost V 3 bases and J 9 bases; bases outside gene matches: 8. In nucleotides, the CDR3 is TGTGCCAGCAGTTTCTTACCTAGCGGGAGTCTTGAGCAGTTCTTC. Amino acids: CASSFLPSGSLEQFF.

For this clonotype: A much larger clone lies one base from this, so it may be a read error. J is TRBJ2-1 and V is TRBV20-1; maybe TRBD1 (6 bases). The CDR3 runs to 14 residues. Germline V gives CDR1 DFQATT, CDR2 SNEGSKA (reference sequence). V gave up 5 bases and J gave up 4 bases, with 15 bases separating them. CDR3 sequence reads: CSAGVPGQYNEQFF. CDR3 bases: TGCAGTGCTGGCGTGCCGGGACAATACAATGAGCAGTTCTTC.

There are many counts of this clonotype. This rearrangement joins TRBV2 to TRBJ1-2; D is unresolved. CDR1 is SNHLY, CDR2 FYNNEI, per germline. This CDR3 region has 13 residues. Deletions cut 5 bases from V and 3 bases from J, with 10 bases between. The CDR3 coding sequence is TGTGCCAGCAGTACGGACTGGGACTATGGCTACACCTTC. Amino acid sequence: CASSTDWDYGYTF.

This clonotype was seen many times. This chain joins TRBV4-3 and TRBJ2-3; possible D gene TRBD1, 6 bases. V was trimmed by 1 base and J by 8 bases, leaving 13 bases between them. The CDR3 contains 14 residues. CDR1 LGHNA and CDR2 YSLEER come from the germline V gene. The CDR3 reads CASSQGGRDATQYF. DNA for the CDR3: TGCGCCAGCAGCCAAGGGGGGCGCGATGCTACGCAGTATTTT.

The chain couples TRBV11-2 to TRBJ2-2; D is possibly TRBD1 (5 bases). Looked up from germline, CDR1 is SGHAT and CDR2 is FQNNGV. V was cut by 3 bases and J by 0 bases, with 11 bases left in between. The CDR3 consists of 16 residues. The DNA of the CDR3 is TGTGCCAGCAGCTTCGGTCAGGGCACGAACACCGGGGAGCTGTTTTTT. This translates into CASSFGQGTNTGELFF.

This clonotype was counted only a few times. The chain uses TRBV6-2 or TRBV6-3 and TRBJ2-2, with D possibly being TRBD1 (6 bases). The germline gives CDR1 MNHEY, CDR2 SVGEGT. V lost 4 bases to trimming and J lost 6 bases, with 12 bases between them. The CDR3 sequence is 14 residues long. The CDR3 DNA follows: TGTGCCAGCAGTTTGAACAGGGCATCCGGGGAGCTGTTTTTT. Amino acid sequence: CASSLNRASGELFF.

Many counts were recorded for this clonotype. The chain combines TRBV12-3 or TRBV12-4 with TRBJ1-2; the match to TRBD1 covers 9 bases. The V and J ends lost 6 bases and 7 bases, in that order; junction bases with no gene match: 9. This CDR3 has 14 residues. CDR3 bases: TGTGCCAGCAGGTTCAACAGGGGGCGCGGTGGCTACACCTTC. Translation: CASRFNRGRGGYTF.

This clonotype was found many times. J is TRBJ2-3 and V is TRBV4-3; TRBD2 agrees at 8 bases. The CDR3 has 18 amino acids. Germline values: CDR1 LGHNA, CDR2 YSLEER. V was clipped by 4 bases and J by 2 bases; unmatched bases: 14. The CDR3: CASSLSRTSGTITDTQYF. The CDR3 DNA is TGCGCCAGCAGCCTTTCCCGAACTAGCGGCACAATCACAGATACGCAGTATTTT.

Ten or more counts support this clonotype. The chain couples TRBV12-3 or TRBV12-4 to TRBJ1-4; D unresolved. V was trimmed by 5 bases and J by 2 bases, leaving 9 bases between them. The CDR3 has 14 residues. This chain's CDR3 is CASSLRVTNEKLFF. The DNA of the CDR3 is TGTGCCAGCAGTCTCAGAGTCACTAATGAAAAACTGTTTTTT.

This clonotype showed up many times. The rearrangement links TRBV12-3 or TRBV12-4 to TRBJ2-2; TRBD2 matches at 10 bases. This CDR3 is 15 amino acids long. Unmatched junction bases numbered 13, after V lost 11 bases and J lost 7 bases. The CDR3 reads CAASASGSGHGELFF. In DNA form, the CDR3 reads TGTGCCGCCTCCGCTAGCGGGAGCGGTCACGGGGAGCTGTTTTTT.

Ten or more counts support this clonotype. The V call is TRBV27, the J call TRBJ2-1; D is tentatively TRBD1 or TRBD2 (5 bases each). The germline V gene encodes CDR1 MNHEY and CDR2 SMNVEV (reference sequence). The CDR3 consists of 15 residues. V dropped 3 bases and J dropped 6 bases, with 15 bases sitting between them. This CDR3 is CASSFGWGIGNEQFF. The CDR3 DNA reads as TGTGCCAGCAGTTTCGGTTGGGGGATCGGCAATGAGCAGTTCTTC.

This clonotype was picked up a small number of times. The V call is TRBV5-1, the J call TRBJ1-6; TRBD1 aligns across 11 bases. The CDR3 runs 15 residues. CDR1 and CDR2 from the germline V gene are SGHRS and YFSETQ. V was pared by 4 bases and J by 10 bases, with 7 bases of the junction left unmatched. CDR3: CASSLGQGAWSPLHF. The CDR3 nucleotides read TGCGCCAGCAGCCTCGGACAGGGGGCTTGGTCACCCCTCCACTTT.

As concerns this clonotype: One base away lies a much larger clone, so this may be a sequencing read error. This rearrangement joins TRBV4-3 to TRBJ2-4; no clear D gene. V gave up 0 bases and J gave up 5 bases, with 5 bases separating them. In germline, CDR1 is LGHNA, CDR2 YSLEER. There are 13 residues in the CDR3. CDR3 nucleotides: TGCGCCAGCAGCCAAGATTTCGAAAACATTCAGTACTTC. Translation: CASSQDFENIQYF.

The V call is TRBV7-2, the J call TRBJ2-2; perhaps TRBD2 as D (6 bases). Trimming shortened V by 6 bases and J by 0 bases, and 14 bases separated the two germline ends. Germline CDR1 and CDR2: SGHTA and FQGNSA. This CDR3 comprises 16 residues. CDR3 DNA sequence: TGTGCCAGCAGGCCCGGAGGGGCAGCGAACACCGGGGAGCTGTTTTTT. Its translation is CASRPGGAANTGELFF.

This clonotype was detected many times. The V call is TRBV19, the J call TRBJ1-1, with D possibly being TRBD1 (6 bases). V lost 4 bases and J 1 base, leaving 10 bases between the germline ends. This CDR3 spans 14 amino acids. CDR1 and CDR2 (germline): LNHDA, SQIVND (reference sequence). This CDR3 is CASSNQGPNTEAFF. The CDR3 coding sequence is TGTGCCAGTAGTAATCAGGGGCCGAACACTGAAGCTTTCTTT.

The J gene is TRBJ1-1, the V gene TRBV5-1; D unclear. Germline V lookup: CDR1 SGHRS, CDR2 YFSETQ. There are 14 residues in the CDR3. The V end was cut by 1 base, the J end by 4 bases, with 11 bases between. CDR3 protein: CASSLMGASTEAFF. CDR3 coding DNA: TGCGCCAGCAGCTTGATGGGCGCGAGCACTGAAGCTTTCTTT.

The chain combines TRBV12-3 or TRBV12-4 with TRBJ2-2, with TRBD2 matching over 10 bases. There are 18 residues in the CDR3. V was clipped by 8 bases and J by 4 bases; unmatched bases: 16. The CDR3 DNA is TGTGCCAGCTTCCCCGGATCGAGCGGGAGGGGAAGCACCGGGGAGCTGTTTTTT. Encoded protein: CASFPGSSGRGSTGELFF.

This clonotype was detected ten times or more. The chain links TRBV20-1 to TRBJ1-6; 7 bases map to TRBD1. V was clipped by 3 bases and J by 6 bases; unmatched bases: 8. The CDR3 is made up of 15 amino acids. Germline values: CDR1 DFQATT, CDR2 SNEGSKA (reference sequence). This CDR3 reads CSARGDRVPNSPLHF. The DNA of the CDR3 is TGCAGTGCTAGGGGCGACAGGGTACCTAATTCACCCCTCCACTTT.

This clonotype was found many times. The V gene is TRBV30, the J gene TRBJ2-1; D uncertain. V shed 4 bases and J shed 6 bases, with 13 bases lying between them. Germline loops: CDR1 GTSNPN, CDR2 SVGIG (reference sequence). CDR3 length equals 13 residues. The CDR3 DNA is TGTGCCTGGAAAATAGACTTCGGCAATGAGCAGTTCTTC. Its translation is CAWKIDFGNEQFF.

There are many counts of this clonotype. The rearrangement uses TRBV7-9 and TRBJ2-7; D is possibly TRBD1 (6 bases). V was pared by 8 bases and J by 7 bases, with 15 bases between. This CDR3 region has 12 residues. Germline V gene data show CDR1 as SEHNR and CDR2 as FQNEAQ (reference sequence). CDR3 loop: CASGGTGWEQYF. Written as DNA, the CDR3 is TGTGCCAGCGGCGGAACAGGGTGGGAGCAGTACTTC.

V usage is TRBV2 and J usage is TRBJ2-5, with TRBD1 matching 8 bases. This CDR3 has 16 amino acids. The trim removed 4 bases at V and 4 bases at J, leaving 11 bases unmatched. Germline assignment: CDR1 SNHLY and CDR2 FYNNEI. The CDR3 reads CASSVQGAFRGETQYF. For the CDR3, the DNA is TGTGCCAGCAGTGTCCAGGGGGCTTTTCGGGGAGAGACCCAGTACTTC.

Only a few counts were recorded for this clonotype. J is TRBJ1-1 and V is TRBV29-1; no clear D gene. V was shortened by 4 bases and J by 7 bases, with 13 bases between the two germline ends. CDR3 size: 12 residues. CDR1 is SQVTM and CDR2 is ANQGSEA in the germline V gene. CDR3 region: CSVVLKWGEAFF. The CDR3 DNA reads TGCAGCGTTGTATTGAAGTGGGGTGAAGCTTTCTTT.